Each of the 32 T cell receptor beta chains below was sequenced from the same sample in a study of cytomegalovirus exposure and HLA in healthy donors. Researchers ran the PCR with 60 Vbeta and 13 Jbeta primers. Using immunoSEQ multiplex PCR, the repertoire was profiled, and TCRdb retains in-frame clones only, with some absent. This sample has more than 100,000 clones, with 80% found just once. Sequences were obtained from PBMCs. The origin of the receptors is a man aged 50-60 years in good health and CMV-seronegative.

The chain recombines TRBV28 with TRBJ1-1, with D perhaps matching TRBD1 (6 bases). The CDR3 length is 14 residues. Per the germline V gene, CDR1 is MDHEN and CDR2 is SYDVKM. The V end was cut by 8 bases, the J end by 5 bases, with 18 bases between. This CDR3 is CASSLLQGSTEAFF. Written as DNA, the CDR3 is TGTGCCAGCTCTCTTCTTCAGGGGAGTACTGAAGCTTTCTTT.

The chain joins TRBV5-1 to TRBJ1-3; 7 bases match TRBD1. Trimming at V came to 2 bases and at J to 2 bases, leaving 1 base not matched to a gene. CDR1 is SGHRS, CDR2 YFSETQ, per germline. The CDR3 spans 14 residues. CDR3 DNA: TGCGCCAGCAGCTTAGGGACAGCTGGAAACACCATATATTTT. The encoded protein is CASSLGTAGNTIYF.

The rearrangement joins TRBV9 to TRBJ1-6; 10 nucleotides line up with TRBD1. The junction had 8 bases not matched to a gene; V was cut back by 8 bases and J by 9 bases. CDR3 length: 14 amino acids. From germline, CDR1 is SGDLS and CDR2 YYNGEE. The CDR3 DNA reads TGTGCCAGTGGGGAGACAGGGGGCGGTTCACCCCTCCACTTT. Its protein product is CASGETGGGSPLHF.

The J gene is TRBJ1-3, the V gene TRBV7-3; 7 bases line up with TRBD1. J lost 0 bases, V lost 2 bases, and 4 bases had no gene match. In germline, CDR1 is SGHTA, CDR2 FQGTGA. The CDR3 is made up of 16 amino acids. The CDR3 sequence: CASSLSGTASGNTIYF. CDR3 DNA: TGTGCCAGCAGCTTATCTGGGACAGCCTCTGGAAACACCATATATTTT. The full variable domain, with the rest looked up from reference TRBV7-3 and TRBJ1-3, is GAGVSQTPSNKVTEKGKYVELRCDPISGHTALYWYRQSLGQGPEFLIYFQGTGAADDSGLPNDRFFAVRPEGSVSTLKIQRTERGDSAVYLCASSLSGTASGNTIYFGEGSWLTVV.

This clone was found a few times. The genes are TRBV19 and TRBJ2-1; no firm D call. Between the trimmed V and J ends, which lost 4 bases and 2 bases, there was a span of 12 bases. CDR1 is LNHDA, CDR2 SQIVND, per germline (reference sequence). The CDR3 loop spans 15 amino acids. The CDR3 protein is CASSRSTDPYNEQFF. CDR3 DNA sequence: TGTGCCAGTAGTAGGTCTACAGATCCCTACAATGAGCAGTTCTTC.

The chain couples TRBV27 to TRBJ2-1; D remains ambiguous. This CDR3 spans 13 amino acids. Germline V gene lookup returns CDR1 MNHEY and CDR2 SMNVEV (reference sequence). V was trimmed by 6 bases and J by 2 bases, leaving 8 bases between them. The CDR3 DNA reads TGTGCCAGCAGCGGAGACCCCTACAATGAGCAGTTCTTC. Its translation is CASSGDPYNEQFF.

This chain joins TRBV19 and TRBJ1-5; perhaps TRBD1 as D (6 bases). Trimming removed 6 bases at V and 6 bases at J, with 18 bases between. The germline CDR1 and CDR2 sequences are LNHDA and SQIVND (reference sequence). The CDR3 extends over 15 amino acids. CDR3 DNA: TGTGCCAGTAGAAATGAGGGGCAGGGGCGTCAGCCCCAGCATTTT. It yields the protein CASRNEGQGRQPQHF.

CDR3 nucleotides: TGTGCCAGCAGTCCTTTCGCCGGAGAGACCCAGTACTTC. The encoded protein is CASSPFAGETQYF. This rearrangement joins TRBV7-9 to TRBJ2-5; D ambiguous. This CDR3 has 13 amino acids. The germline gives CDR1 SEHNR, CDR2 FQNEAQ (reference sequence). V was pared by 6 bases and J by 4 bases, with 12 bases between.

This clone was counted only a few times. The chain is built from TRBV10-3 and TRBJ2-7; a possible D gene is TRBD1 (5 bases). Germline values: CDR1 ENHRY, CDR2 SYGVKD. CDR3 size: 13 residues. The CDR3 DNA is TGTGCTCATCGACAACAGGCCGCCGGGGAGCAGTACTTC. The encoded protein is CAHRQQAAGEQYF.

V usage is TRBV10-2 and J usage is TRBJ2-7; maybe TRBD2 (6 bases). The V end was cut by 5 bases, the J end by 0 bases, with 14 bases between. The CDR3 sequence is 15 residues long. The germline V gene has CDR1 WSHSY and CDR2 SAAADI. CDR3 loop: CASSLSGVYSYEQYF. The CDR3 DNA sequence: TGCGCCAGCAGTCTTAGCGGAGTTTACTCCTACGAGCAGTACTTC.

This clone was counted a few times. V is TRBV19 and J is TRBJ1-5; D call uncertain. CDR1 is LNHDA, CDR2 SQIVND, per germline (reference sequence). Trimming pared 5 bases from V and 2 bases from J, leaving 10 bases between. The CDR3 runs to 14 residues. The CDR3 sequence is CASSFVQGNQPQHF. CDR3 DNA sequence: TGTGCCAGTAGTTTCGTCCAGGGCAATCAGCCCCAGCATTTT.

The J gene is TRBJ1-4, the V gene TRBV9, with D perhaps matching TRBD1 (5 bases). Germline CDR1 is SGDLS and CDR2 is YYNGEE. Trimming shortened V by 7 bases and J by 6 bases, and 13 bases separated the two germline ends. The CDR3 contains 13 residues. The CDR3 DNA sequence: TGTGCCAGCCAGGGTGAGTTTGATGAAAAACTGTTTTTT. Translation: CASQGEFDEKLFF. Looking up the rest from reference TRBV9 and TRBJ1-4 gives the full variable domain: DSGVTQTPKHLITATGQRVTLRCSPRSGDLSVYWYQQSLDQGLQFLIQYYNGEERAKGNILERFSAQQFPDLHSELNLSSLELGDSALYFCASQGEFDEKLFFGSGTQLSVL.

The chain has TRBV19 and TRBJ2-5; D is perhaps TRBD1 (5 bases). Trimming took 9 bases from V and 13 from J, leaving 18 bases between them. The CDR3 sequence is 11 residues long. The germline gives CDR1 LNHDA, CDR2 SQIVND (reference sequence). CDR3 DNA sequence: TGTGCCAGCCGAAGGGGCCCCTTTTGGTACTTC. Its translation is CASRRGPFWYF. The full variable domain, rest sourced from reference TRBV19 and TRBJ2-5, is DGGITQSPKYLFRKEGQNVTLSCEQNLNHDAMYWYRQDPGQGLRLIYYSQIVNDFQKGDIAEGYSVSREKKESFPLTVTSAQKNPTAFYLCASRRGPFWYFGPGTRLLVL.

This chain connects TRBV7-2 to TRBJ2-7; the match to TRBD1 covers 7 bases. Trimming at V came to 5 bases and at J to 12 bases, leaving 7 bases not matched to a gene. This CDR3 spans 11 amino acids. The germline CDR1 and CDR2 sequences are SGHTA and FQGNSA. In DNA, the CDR3 is TGTGCCAGCAGCCAGGGGGTGGAACGGTACTTC. It encodes CASSQGVERYF.

The chain links TRBV29-1 to TRBJ1-1; no firm D call. The germline V gene has CDR1 SQVTM and CDR2 ANQGSEA. The CDR3 contains 10 residues. V lost 2 bases and J lost 6, with 4 bases in between. The CDR3 protein is CSVEIAEAFF. In DNA form, the CDR3 reads TGCAGCGTTGAAATAGCTGAAGCTTTCTTT.

The chain has TRBV28 and TRBJ1-1, with TRBD1 as a possible D gene (5 bases). This CDR3 is built from 13 residues. Trimming cost V 6 bases and J 3 bases, with 11 bases left between them. Germline loops: CDR1 MDHEN, CDR2 SYDVKM. In DNA, the CDR3 is TGTGCCAGCAGCCGAGGGACTTACACTGAAGCTTTCTTT. It yields the protein CASSRGTYTEAFF. Using reference TRBV28 and TRBJ1-1 for the parts outside the CDR3, the full variable domain is DVKVTQSSRYLVKRTGEKVFLECVQDMDHENMFWYRQDPGLGLRLIYFSYDVKMKEKGDIPEGYSVSREKKERFSLILESASTNQTSMYLCASSRGTYTEAFFGQGTRLTVV.

The chain combines TRBV2 with TRBJ2-6; 8 positions match TRBD2. The CDR3 loop spans 15 amino acids. V was clipped by 7 bases and J by 8 bases; unmatched bases: 10. Germline CDR1 SNHLY, CDR2 FYNNEI. The CDR3 region is CASMLSGSMTNVLTF. The DNA for the CDR3 is TGTGCCAGCATGCTGAGCGGGAGCATGACCAACGTCCTGACTTTC. The full variable domain, its missing parts supplied by reference TRBV2 and TRBJ2-6, is EPEVTQTPSHQVTQMGQEVILRCVPISNHLYFYWYRQILGQKVEFLVSFYNNEISEKSEIFDDQFSVERPDGSNFTLKIRSTKLEDSAMYFCASMLSGSMTNVLTFGAGSRLTVL.

This clone was found a few times. This chain joins TRBV6-1 and TRBJ1-2; 7 bases fit TRBD1. Germline loops: CDR1 MNHNS, CDR2 SASEGT. CDR3 length: 15 amino acids. The junction had 7 bases not matched to a gene; V was cut back by 5 bases and J by 1 base. DNA of the CDR3: TGTGCCAGCAGTTCTTCTGACAGGGTTAACTATGGCTACACCTTC. Translating gives CASSSSDRVNYGYTF.

Comment on this clone: One end of the junction does not line up with germline, which may come from a read error. V and J are TRBV5-1 and TRBJ1-1; possibly TRBD1 for D (5 bases). The CDR3 length is 12 residues. Germline V gene lookup returns CDR1 SGHRS and CDR2 YFSETQ. The CDR3 sequence is CASSRGNAEAFF. DNA of the CDR3: TGCGCCAGCAGCCGGGGGAACGCTGAAGCTTTCTTT.

This clone is a singleton in its sample. The rearrangement links TRBV7-3 to TRBJ2-1; 9 bases are a match to TRBD2. From germline, CDR1 is SGHTA and CDR2 FQGTGA. This CDR3 contains 16 residues. V lost 5 bases and J lost 1; bases outside the gene matches: 6. CDR3 residues: CASSPLAGASYNEQFF. The CDR3 DNA reads as TGTGCCAGCAGCCCCTTAGCGGGAGCATCCTACAATGAGCAGTTCTTC.

V gene TRBV7-3 combines with J gene TRBJ2-3, with D perhaps matching TRBD2 (5 bases). Germline-derived CDR1 and CDR2 are SGHTA and FQGTGA. The CDR3 runs to 14 residues. With 5 bases removed from V and 2 bases from J, the gap between germline ends came to 11 bases. CDR3 in amino acids: CASSLGLDTDTQYF. CDR3 coding DNA: TGTGCCAGCAGCCTCGGACTTGACACAGATACGCAGTATTTT.

The V call is TRBV11-3, the J call TRBJ2-7; possibly TRBD1 for D (6 bases). The ends were cut back, 1 base at V and 3 bases at J, with 10 bases in the middle. Germline V lookup: CDR1 SGHNT, CDR2 YENEEA. This CDR3 is 14 amino acids long. CDR3 DNA sequence: TGTGCCAGCAGCTTAGCGGGCAGGGGCTACGAGCAGTACTTC. Protein sequence: CASSLAGRGYEQYF.

The rearrangement joins TRBV27 to TRBJ2-6, with 9 bases aligning to TRBD1. The CDR3 consists of 17 residues. Germline V gives CDR1 MNHEY, CDR2 SMNVEV (reference sequence). The trim removed 10 bases at V and 0 bases at J, leaving 10 bases unmatched. As DNA, the CDR3 is TGTGCCACCACGCCGGGACAGGGTATCTCTGGGGCCAACGTCCTGACTTTC. Translated: CATTPGQGISGANVLTF.

This clone was detected only a few times. The chain is built from TRBV19 and TRBJ2-4, with D maybe TRBD1 (5 bases). Trimming stripped 8 bases from V and 0 bases from J, with 8 bases between. Germline loops: CDR1 LNHDA, CDR2 SQIVND (reference sequence). There are 13 residues in the CDR3. The CDR3 region has the DNA TGTGCCAGTGGACATCTAGCCAAAAACATTCAGTACTTC. It encodes CASGHLAKNIQYF.

V is TRBV11-2 and J is TRBJ1-1, with D unresolved. Trimming shortened V by 1 base and J by 1 base, and 4 bases separated the two germline ends. Germline loops: CDR1 SGHAT, CDR2 FQNNGV. The CDR3 length is 13 residues. The DNA of the CDR3 is TGTGCCAGCAGCTTAGGGCAGAACACTGAAGCTTTCTTT. It translates to CASSLGQNTEAFF.

V gene TRBV30 combines with J gene TRBJ2-1; TRBD1 matches 9 bases. V lost 2 bases and J lost 8; bases outside the gene matches: 10. The CDR3 length is 15 residues. Germline CDR1 is GTSNPN and CDR2 is SVGIG (reference sequence). CDR3 coding DNA: TGTGCCTGGAGTTTGGCCGGGACAGGGTCCGATGAGCAGTTCTTC. Translating gives CAWSLAGTGSDEQFF. Using reference TRBV30 and TRBJ2-1 for the parts outside the CDR3, the full variable domain is SQTIHQWPATLVQPVGSPLSLECTVEGTSNPNLYWYRQAAGRGLQLLFYSVGIGQISSEVPQNLSASRPQDRQFILSSKKLLLSDSGFYLCAWSLAGTGSDEQFFGPGTRLTVL.

V gene TRBV30 combines with J gene TRBJ1-5, with a tentative D call TRBD1 (5 bases). Germline CDR1 is GTSNPN and CDR2 is SVGIG (reference sequence). V shed 3 bases and J shed 7 bases, with 13 bases lying between them. This CDR3 contains 13 residues. The CDR3 DNA reads TGTGCCTGGAGGGGCGACAGTAACCAGCCCCAGCATTTT. Encoded protein: CAWRGDSNQPQHF.

The rearrangement joins TRBV7-2 to TRBJ2-1; TRBD1 agrees at 10 bases. The J segment lost 6 bases and the V segment lost 1 base, leaving 6 bases of the junction unmatched. Germline V gene data show CDR1 as SGHTA and CDR2 as FQGNSA. The CDR3 covers 16 residues. Here the CDR3 reads CASSLERTGGVNEQFF. The DNA of the CDR3 is TGTGCCAGCAGCTTAGAAAGGACAGGGGGTGTCAATGAGCAGTTCTTC.

This clone was picked up one time. This chain joins TRBV2 and TRBJ2-6; the match to TRBD1 covers 8 bases. CDR3 size: 16 residues. The ends lost 6 bases at V and 0 bases at J; junction bases unmatched: 4. Looked up from germline, CDR1 is SNHLY and CDR2 is FYNNEI. The CDR3 DNA follows: TGTGCCAGCAGCCCTGACAGGGGCTCTGGGGCCAACGTCCTGACTTTC. Translating it yields CASSPDRGSGANVLTF.

V gene TRBV30 combines with J gene TRBJ2-2; 9 nucleotides align to TRBD1. CDR1 and CDR2 (germline): GTSNPN, SVGIG (reference sequence). V gave up 6 bases and J gave up 4 bases; unmatched junction bases: 3. The length of the CDR3 is 13 residues. CDR3 nucleotide sequence: TGTGCCTGCCAGGACAGGGGCACCGGGGAGCTGTTTTTT. Protein sequence: CACQDRGTGELFF.

The V gene is TRBV19, the J gene TRBJ2-7; D possibly corresponds to TRBD2 (5 bases). Trimming removed 4 bases at V and 6 bases at J, with 19 bases between. Per germline, CDR1 LNHDA and CDR2 SQIVND (reference sequence). The CDR3 spans 15 residues. The CDR3 loop is CASSTGGLTSREQYF. CDR3 in DNA: TGTGCCAGTAGTACGGGTGGACTGACATCTCGCGAGCAGTACTTC.

This sequence joins TRBV6-5 and TRBJ1-2; the match to TRBD1 covers 8 bases. Germline CDR1 and CDR2: MNHEY and SVGAGI. J lost 4 bases, V lost 6 bases, and 10 bases had no gene match. CDR3 length equals 15 residues. The CDR3 here is CASRPAQGAAYGYTF. Written as DNA, the CDR3 is TGTGCCAGCAGGCCGGCTCAGGGGGCGGCCTATGGCTACACCTTC.